Listed here is a single TCR beta chain. The data derive from a study of blood T cell repertoires in COVID-19. In germline, CDR1 is KGHDR, CDR2 SFDVKD. The V gene lost 9 bases and the J gene lost 9 bases, with 11 bases spanning the gap. There are 11 residues in the CDR3. The repertoire was sequenced with immunoSEQ multiplex PCR; TCRdb's copy has only in-frame clones and lacks some. The sample has some 200,000 clones; more than 75% are singletons. The chain is built from TRBV24-1 and TRBJ2-1; possibly TRBD2 for D (7 bases). The TCR originated in an elderly man with acute or convalescent COVID-19. The material sequenced was peripheral blood. The chain's CDR3 is CATERGGEQFF. CDR3 DNA sequence: TGTGCCACCGAAAGGGGGGGTGAGCAGTTCTTC.